This passage covers 5 T cell receptor beta chains from one sample sequenced in a study of CD8 T cells in Susac syndrome. Random hexamers were used to reverse transcribe the RNA input (roughly 0.5 to 1 ug). TCRdb called the immunoSEQ multiplex PCR reads again in MiXCR, with one record for every CDR3 protein. The sample lists just over 300,000 distinct CDR3 sequences, about 92% occurring once. Sequenced material: CD4+ T cells from PBMCs. The receptors were sampled from a human donor with multiple sclerosis.

This chain joins TRBV7-2 and TRBJ2-3; 7 bases map to TRBD2. CDR3 length: 14 residues. V gave up 7 bases and J gave up 6 bases; unmatched junction bases: 10. CDR1 SGHTA and CDR2 FQGNSA come from the germline V gene. This chain's CDR3 is CASTRGGSGDTQYF. As DNA, the CDR3 is TGTGCCAGCACTCGGGGCGGGAGCGGGGATACGCAGTATTTT.

The V call is TRBV7-9, the J call TRBJ1-3; 7 nucleotides align to TRBD1. V shed 7 bases and J 1 base; nucleotides not matched to a gene: 4. The CDR3 loop spans 14 amino acids. Germline values: CDR1 SEHNR, CDR2 FQNEAQ (reference sequence). The CDR3 is CASNRQGSGNTIYF. The CDR3, as DNA: TGTGCCAGCAATCGACAGGGTTCTGGAAACACCATATATTTT.

This clonotype was observed a single time. The V and J genes are TRBV5-4 and TRBJ2-3, with 14 bases aligning to TRBD2. Unmatched junction bases numbered 0, after V lost 3 bases and J lost 3 bases. The CDR3 runs 15 residues. Germline V lookup: CDR1 SGHNT, CDR2 YYREEE (reference sequence). CDR3 in amino acids: CASSWTSGRTDTQYF. For the CDR3, the DNA is TGTGCCAGCAGCTGGACTAGCGGGAGGACAGATACGCAGTATTTT.

The gene calls are TRBV2 and TRBJ2-1; TRBD2 matches at 12 bases. Germline V gene sequence: CDR1 SNHLY, CDR2 FYNNEI. This CDR3 has 17 residues. The ends lost 5 bases at V and 6 bases at J; junction bases unmatched: 11. The CDR3 spells CASSHRTSGIQSNEQFF. CDR3 coding DNA: TGTGCCAGCAGTCATAGGACTAGCGGGATCCAATCCAATGAGCAGTTCTTC.

The rearrangement uses TRBV10-1 and TRBJ2-2; D gene ambiguous. The germline V gene has CDR1 WNHNN and CDR2 SYGVQD (reference sequence). CDR3 length: 13 amino acids. With 0 bases removed from V and 10 bases from J, the gap between germline ends came to 9 bases. The CDR3 loop is CASSESVPPELFF. Written as DNA, the CDR3 is TGCGCCAGCAGTGAGTCCGTACCCCCGGAGCTGTTTTTT.